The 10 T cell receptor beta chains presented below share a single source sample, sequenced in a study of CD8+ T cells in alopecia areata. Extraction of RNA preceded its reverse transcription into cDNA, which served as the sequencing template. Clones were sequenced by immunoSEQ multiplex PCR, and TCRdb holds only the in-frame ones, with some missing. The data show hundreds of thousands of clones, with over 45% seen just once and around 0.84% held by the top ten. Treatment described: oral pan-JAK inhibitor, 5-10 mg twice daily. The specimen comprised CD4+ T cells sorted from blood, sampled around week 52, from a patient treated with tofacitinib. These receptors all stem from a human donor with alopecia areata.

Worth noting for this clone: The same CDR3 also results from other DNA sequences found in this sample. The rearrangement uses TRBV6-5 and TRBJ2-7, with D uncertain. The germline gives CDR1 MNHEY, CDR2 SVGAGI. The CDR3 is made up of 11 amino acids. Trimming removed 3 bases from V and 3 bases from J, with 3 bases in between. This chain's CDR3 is CASSYLYEQYF. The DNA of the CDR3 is TGTGCCAGCAGTTATCTCTACGAGCAGTACTTC.

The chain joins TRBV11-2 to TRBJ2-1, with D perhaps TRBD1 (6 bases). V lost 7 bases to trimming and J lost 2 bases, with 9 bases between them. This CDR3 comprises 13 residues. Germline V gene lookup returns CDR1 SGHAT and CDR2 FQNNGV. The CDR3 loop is CASTRDTYNEQFF. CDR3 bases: TGTGCCAGCACTAGGGACACCTACAATGAGCAGTTCTTC.

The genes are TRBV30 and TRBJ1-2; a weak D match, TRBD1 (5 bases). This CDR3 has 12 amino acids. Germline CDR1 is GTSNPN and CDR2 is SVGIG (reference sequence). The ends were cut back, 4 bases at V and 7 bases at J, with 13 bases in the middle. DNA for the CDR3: TGTGCCTGGATCGGGACTCTGCCTGGCTACACCTTC. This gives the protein CAWIGTLPGYTF.

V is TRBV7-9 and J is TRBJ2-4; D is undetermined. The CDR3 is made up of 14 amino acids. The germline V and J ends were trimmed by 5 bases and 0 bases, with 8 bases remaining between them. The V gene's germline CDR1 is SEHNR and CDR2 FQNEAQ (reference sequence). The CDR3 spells CASSKILAKNIQYF. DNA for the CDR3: TGTGCCAGCAGCAAAATCTTAGCCAAAAACATTCAGTACTTC.

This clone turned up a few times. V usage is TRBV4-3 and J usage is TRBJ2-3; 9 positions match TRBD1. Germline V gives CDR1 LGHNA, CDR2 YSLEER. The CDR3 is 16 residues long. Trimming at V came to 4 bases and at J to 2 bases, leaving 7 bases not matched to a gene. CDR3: CASSPSGTGNTDTQYF. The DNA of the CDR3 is TGCGCCAGCAGCCCGTCCGGGACAGGGAACACAGATACGCAGTATTTT.

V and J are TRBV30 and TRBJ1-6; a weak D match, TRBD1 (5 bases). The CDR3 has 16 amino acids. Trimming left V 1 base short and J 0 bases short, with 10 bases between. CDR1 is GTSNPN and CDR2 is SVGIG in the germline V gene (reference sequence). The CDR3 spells CAWSALDSSYNSPLHF. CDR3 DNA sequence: TGTGCCTGGAGTGCCCTTGACAGCTCCTATAATTCACCCCTCCACTTT.

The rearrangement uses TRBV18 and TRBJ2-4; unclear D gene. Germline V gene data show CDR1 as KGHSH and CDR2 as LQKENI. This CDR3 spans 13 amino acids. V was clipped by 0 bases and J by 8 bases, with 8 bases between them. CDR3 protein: CASSPPGRDIQYF. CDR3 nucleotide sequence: TGTGCCAGCTCACCACCGGGTAGGGACATTCAGTACTTC.

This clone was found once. The CDR3 region has the DNA TGTGCCTGGAGTGAACTAGCGGGGCTACAAGAGACCCAGTACTTC. The encoded protein is CAWSELAGLQETQYF. The chain carries TRBV30 and TRBJ2-5; 10 nucleotides match TRBD2. This CDR3 is built from 15 residues. CDR1 GTSNPN and CDR2 SVGIG come from the germline V gene (reference sequence). V lost 1 base to trimming and J lost 2 bases; unmatched junction nucleotides: 4.

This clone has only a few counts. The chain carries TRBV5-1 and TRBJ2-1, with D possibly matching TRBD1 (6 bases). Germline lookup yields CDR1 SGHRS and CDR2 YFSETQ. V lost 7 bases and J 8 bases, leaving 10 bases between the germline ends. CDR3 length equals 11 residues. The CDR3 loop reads CASRDIYEQFF. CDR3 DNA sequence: TGCGCCAGCCGGGACATCTATGAGCAGTTCTTC.

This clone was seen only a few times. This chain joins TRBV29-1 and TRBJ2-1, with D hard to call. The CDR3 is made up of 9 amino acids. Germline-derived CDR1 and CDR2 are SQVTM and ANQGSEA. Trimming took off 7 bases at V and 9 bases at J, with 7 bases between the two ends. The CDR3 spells CSADLEQFF. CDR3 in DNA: TGCAGCGCGGACCTTGAGCAGTTCTTC.